The rows below give T cell receptor beta chains drawn from one sample of a study of memory B cells and T cells in multiple sclerosis. Their recognized antigens are unknown. Measured with immunoSEQ multiplex PCR; TCRdb has only the in-frame clones, and not every one. The sample contains approximately 47,000 clones, roughly 87% of which appear only once. The source material was PBMCs from blood kept in culture. The origin of the receptors is a human donor with multiple sclerosis. The CDR3 runs from the conserved cysteine through the conserved F or W. Fields, in order: V gene, J gene, clone size, D gene, CDR3 DNA, CDR3 protein. A D gene is named only where the DNA matches it firmly. Clone size is given for some rows only: seen once, a few or many times, or a class if the clone is expanded.

v_gene: TRBV7-6
j_gene: TRBJ2-7
abundance: once
d_gene: TRBD1
CDR3nt: TGTGCCAGCAGCTTAGAAGGCCGCTGGAACAGGGGATCCAACTACGAGCAGTACTTC
CDR3aa: CASSLEGRWNRGSNYEQYF

v_gene: TRBV2
j_gene: TRBJ2-2
abundance: .
d_gene: TRBD1
CDR3nt: TGTGCCAGCAGCCTGGGACAGGTTACCGGGGAGCTGTTTTTT
CDR3aa: CASSLGQVTGELFF

v_gene: TRBV29-1
j_gene: TRBJ2-3
abundance: .
d_gene: .
CDR3nt: TGCAGCGTCGGGGCAGATACGCAGTATTTT
CDR3aa: CSVGADTQYF

v_gene: TRBV27
j_gene: TRBJ2-6
abundance: .
d_gene: .
CDR3nt: TGTGCCAGCAGCGACACCAGAATACGAAGCTCTGGGGCCAACGTCCTGACTTTC
CDR3aa: CASSDTRIRSSGANVLTF

v_gene: TRBV6-6
j_gene: TRBJ2-7
abundance: .
d_gene: .
CDR3nt: TGTGCCAGCAGTTACCCGGAAAGGGGCGACTACGAGCAGTACTTC
CDR3aa: CASSYPERGDYEQYF

v_gene: TRBV7-3
j_gene: TRBJ2-5
abundance: once
d_gene: .
CDR3nt: TGTGCCAGCAGCCGACGGGGGCGAGAGACCCAGTACTTC
CDR3aa: CASSRRGRETQYF

v_gene: TRBV9
j_gene: TRBJ2-1
abundance: .
d_gene: .
CDR3nt: TGTGCCAGCAGCGCCGACGGGACCTACGCGAGCCTATACAATGAGCAGTTCTTC
CDR3aa: CASSADGTYASLYNEQFF

v_gene: TRBV4-2
j_gene: TRBJ2-5
abundance: once
d_gene: TRBD2
CDR3nt: TGTGCCAGCAGCCACCCGAGACTAGCCGGGGGGGAGACCCAGTACTTC
CDR3aa: CASSHPRLAGGETQYF

v_gene: TRBV6-1
j_gene: TRBJ2-3
abundance: .
d_gene: .
CDR3nt: TGTGCCAGCAGTCCGGGACAAGGCACAGATACGCAGTATTTT
CDR3aa: CASSPGQGTDTQYF

v_gene: TRBV4-1
j_gene: TRBJ2-3
abundance: .
d_gene: TRBD2
CDR3nt: TGCGCCAGCAGCCTGGCCCCCGGGACTAGCGGGGGAACGGTCGCAGATACGCAGTATTTT
CDR3aa: CASSLAPGTSGGTVADTQYF

v_gene: TRBV28
j_gene: TRBJ2-7
abundance: .
d_gene: .
CDR3nt: TGTGCCAGCAGTCCCATCGAGGCAGCAGGAGTTTACGAGCAGTACTTC
CDR3aa: CASSPIEAAGVYEQYF

v_gene: TRBV19
j_gene: TRBJ1-2
abundance: .
d_gene: .
CDR3nt: TGTGCCAGTAGTGGGACTCGGGGGGGCTACACCTTC
CDR3aa: CASSGTRGGYTF

v_gene: TRBV5-6
j_gene: TRBJ1-2
abundance: .
d_gene: .
CDR3nt: TGTGCCAGCAGCTTGGGGTATGGCTACACCTTC
CDR3aa: CASSLGYGYTF

v_gene: TRBV20-1
j_gene: TRBJ2-1
abundance: .
d_gene: .
CDR3nt: TGCAGTCCTACAGCATACAATGAGCAGTTCTTC
CDR3aa: CSPTAYNEQFF

v_gene: TRBV20-1
j_gene: TRBJ1-1
abundance: .
d_gene: .
CDR3nt: TGCAGTGGAGTATGGGGAGATGAAGCTTTCTTT
CDR3aa: CSGVWGDEAFF

v_gene: TRBV6-1
j_gene: TRBJ1-2
abundance: .
d_gene: .
CDR3nt: TGTGCCAGCCGGGGGGCTATAACTGGCTACACCTTC
CDR3aa: CASRGAITGYTF

v_gene: TRBV19
j_gene: TRBJ2-1
abundance: .
d_gene: TRBD2
CDR3nt: TGTGCCAGTAGTGGCCGCATTTTAGCGGGGCGATACAATGAGCAGTTCTTC
CDR3aa: CASSGRILAGRYNEQFF

v_gene: TRBV5-1
j_gene: TRBJ1-1
abundance: .
d_gene: .
CDR3nt: TGCGCCAGCAGCTTGGACAGCTTGAATGCTTTCTTT
CDR3aa: CASSLDSLNAFF

v_gene: TRBV19
j_gene: TRBJ2-1
abundance: .
d_gene: TRBD2
CDR3nt: TGTGCCAGTAGTACCCGGGGGACTAGCGGGGCAGGGGAGCAGTTCTTC
CDR3aa: CASSTRGTSGAGEQFF